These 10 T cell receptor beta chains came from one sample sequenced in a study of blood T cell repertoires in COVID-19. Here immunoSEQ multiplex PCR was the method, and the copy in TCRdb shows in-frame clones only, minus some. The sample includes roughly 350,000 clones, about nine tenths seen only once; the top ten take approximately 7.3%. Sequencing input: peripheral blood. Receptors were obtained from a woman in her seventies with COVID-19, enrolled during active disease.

The CDR3 sequence: CASSVTGGIGELFF. The CDR3 bases are TGTGCCAGCAGCGTAACAGGGGGCATCGGGGAGCTGTTTTTT. This rearrangement joins TRBV9 to TRBJ2-2; 9 bases align to TRBD1. Germline V gene lookup returns CDR1 SGDLS and CDR2 YYNGEE. V lost 1 base and J lost 7; bases outside the gene matches: 2. The CDR3 is made up of 14 amino acids.

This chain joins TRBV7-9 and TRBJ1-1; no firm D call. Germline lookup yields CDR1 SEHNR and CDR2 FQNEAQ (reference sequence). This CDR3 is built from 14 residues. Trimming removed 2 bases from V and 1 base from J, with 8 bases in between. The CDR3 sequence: CASSLNRGNTEAFF. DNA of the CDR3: TGTGCCAGCAGCTTAAATCGGGGGAACACTGAAGCTTTCTTT.

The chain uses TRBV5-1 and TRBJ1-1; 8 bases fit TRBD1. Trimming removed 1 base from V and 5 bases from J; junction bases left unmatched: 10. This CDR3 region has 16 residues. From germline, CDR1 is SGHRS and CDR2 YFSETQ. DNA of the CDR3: TGCGCCAGCAGCTTGCTCGGACAGGGAAGAGGAACTGAAGCTTTCTTT. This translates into CASSLLGQGRGTEAFF.

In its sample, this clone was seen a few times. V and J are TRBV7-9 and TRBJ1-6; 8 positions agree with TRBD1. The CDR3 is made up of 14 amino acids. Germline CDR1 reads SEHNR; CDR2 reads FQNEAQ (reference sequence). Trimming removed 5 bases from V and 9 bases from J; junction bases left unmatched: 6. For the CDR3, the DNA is TGTGCCAGCAGCCGGGGGACAGGCGGTTCACCCCTCCACTTT. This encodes CASSRGTGGSPLHF.

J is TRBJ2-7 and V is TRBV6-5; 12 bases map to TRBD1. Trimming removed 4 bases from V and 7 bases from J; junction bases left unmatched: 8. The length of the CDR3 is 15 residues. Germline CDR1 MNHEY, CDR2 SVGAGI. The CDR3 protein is CASSSPGQGAEEQYF. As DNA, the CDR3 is TGTGCCAGCAGTTCTCCGGGACAGGGGGCTGAGGAGCAGTACTTC.

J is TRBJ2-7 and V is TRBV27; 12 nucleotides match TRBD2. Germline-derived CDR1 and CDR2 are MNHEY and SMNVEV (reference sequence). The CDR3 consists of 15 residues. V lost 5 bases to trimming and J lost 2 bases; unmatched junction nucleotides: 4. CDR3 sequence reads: CASSLGLAGPYEQYF. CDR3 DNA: TGTGCCAGCAGTCTAGGACTAGCGGGACCCTACGAGCAGTACTTC.

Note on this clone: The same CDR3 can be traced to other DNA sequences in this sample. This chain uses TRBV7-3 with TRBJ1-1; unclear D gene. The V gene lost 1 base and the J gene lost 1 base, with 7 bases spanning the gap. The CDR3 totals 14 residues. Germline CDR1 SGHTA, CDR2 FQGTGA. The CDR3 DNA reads TGTGCCAGCAGCTTAAGTGGAGGGAACACTGAAGCTTTCTTT. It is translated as CASSLSGGNTEAFF.

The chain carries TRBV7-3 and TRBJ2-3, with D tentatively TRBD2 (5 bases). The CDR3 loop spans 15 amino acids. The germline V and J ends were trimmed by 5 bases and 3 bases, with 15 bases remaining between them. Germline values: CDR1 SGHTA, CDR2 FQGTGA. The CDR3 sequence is CASSIRALATDTQYF. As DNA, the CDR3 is TGTGCCAGCAGCATAAGGGCCCTAGCTACAGATACGCAGTATTTT.

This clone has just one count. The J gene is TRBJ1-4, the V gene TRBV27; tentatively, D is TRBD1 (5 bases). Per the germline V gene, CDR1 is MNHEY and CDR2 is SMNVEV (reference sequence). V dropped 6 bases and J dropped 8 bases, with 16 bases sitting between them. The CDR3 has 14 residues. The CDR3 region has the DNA TGTGCCAGCAGGACCGGGACTCGGAGAGAAAAACTGTTTTTT. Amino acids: CASRTGTRREKLFF.

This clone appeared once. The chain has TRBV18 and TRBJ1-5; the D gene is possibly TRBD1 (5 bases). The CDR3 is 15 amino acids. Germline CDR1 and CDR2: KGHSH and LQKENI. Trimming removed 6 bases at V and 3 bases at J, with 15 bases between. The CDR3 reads CASSPSRGNNQPQHF. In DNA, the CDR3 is TGTGCCAGCTCGCCGTCAAGGGGTAACAATCAGCCCCAGCATTTT.